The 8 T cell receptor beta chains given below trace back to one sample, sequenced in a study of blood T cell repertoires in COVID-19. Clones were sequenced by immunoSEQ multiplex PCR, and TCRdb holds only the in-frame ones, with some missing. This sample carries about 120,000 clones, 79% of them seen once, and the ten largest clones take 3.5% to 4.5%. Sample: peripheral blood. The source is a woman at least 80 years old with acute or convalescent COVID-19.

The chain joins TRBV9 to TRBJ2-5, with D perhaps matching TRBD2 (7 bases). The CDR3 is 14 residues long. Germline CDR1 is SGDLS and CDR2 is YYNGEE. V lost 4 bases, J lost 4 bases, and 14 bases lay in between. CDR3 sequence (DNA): TGTGCCAGCAGCCCCCTGGGAGGGGGAGAGACCCAGTACTTC. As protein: CASSPLGGGETQYF.

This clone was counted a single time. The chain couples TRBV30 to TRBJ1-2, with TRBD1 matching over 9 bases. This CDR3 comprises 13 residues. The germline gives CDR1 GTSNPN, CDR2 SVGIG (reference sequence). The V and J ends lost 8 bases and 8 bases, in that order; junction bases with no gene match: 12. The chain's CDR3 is CARSVQGALGYTF. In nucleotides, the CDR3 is TGTGCCCGCTCTGTACAGGGGGCCTTGGGCTACACCTTC.

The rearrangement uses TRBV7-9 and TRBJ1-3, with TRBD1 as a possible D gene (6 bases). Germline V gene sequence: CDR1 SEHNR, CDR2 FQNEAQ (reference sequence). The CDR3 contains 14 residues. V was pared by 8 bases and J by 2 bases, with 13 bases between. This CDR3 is CASPSGGPGNTIYF. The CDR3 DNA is TGTGCCAGCCCCAGCGGGGGGCCTGGAAACACCATATATTTT.

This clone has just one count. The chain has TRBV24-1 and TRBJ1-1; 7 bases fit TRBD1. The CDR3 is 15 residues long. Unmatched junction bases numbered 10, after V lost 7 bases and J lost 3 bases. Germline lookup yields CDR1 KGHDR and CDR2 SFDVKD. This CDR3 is CATRDAGGKDTEAFF. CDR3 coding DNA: TGTGCCACCAGGGACGCAGGGGGGAAGGACACTGAAGCTTTCTTT.

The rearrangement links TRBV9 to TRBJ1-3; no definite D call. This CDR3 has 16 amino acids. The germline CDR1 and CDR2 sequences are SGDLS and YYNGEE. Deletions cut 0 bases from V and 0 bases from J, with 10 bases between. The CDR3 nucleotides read TGTGCCAGCAGCGTAGGAAGCCTCTTCTCTGGAAACACCATATATTTT. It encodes CASSVGSLFSGNTIYF.

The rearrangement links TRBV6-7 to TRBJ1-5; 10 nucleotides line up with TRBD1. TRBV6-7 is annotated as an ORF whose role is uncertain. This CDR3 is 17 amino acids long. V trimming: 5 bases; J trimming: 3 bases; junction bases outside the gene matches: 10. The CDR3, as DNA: TGTGCCAGCAGTAGGGACAGGGGTAATCCATTCAATCAGCCCCAGCATTTT. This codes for CASSRDRGNPFNQPQHF.

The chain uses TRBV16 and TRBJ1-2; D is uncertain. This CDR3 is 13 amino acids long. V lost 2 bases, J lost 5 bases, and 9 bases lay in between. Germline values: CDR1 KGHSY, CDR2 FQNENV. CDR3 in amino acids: CASSQQPEYGYTF. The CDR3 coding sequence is TGTGCCAGCAGCCAACAGCCGGAGTATGGCTACACCTTC.

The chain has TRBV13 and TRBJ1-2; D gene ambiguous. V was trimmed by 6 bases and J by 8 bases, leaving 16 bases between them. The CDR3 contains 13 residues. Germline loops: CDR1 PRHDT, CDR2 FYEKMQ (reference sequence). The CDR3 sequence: CASSLYAAQGYTF. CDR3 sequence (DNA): TGTGCCAGCAGTTTATATGCCGCACAGGGCTACACCTTC.